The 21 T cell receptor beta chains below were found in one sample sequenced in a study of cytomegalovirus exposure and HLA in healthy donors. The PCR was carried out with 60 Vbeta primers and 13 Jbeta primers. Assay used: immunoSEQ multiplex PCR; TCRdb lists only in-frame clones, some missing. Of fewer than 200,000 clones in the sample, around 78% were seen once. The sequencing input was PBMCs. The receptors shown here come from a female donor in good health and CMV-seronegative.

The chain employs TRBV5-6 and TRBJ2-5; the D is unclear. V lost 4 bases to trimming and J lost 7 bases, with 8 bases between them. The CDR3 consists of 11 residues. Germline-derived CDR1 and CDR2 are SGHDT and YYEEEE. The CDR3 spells CASSLSLTQYF. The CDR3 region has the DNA TGTGCCAGCAGCCTTTCTTTGACCCAGTACTTC.

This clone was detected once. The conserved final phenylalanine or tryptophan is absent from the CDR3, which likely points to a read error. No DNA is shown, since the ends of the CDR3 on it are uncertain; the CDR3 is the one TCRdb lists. The CDR3 sequence: CASSELSTGLYL. The rearrangement links TRBV2 to TRBJ1-4; TRBD1, the D gene given by the table, was not confirmed from the DNA. Per the germline V gene, CDR1 is SNHLY and CDR2 is FYNNEI. The CDR3 spans 12 amino acids, including both terminal residues.

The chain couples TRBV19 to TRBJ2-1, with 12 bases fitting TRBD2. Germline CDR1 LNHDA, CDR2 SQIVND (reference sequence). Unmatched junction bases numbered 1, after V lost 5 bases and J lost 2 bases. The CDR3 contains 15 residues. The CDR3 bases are TGTGCCAGTAGTCGGACTAGCGGGACCTACAATGAGCAGTTCTTC. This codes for CASSRTSGTYNEQFF.

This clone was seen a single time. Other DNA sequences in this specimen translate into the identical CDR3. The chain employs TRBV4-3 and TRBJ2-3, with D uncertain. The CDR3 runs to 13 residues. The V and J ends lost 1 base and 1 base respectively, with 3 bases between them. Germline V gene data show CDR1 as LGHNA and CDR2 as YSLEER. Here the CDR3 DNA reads TGCGCCAGCAGCCAAGCGGGCACAGATACGCAGTATTTT. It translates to CASSQAGTDTQYF.

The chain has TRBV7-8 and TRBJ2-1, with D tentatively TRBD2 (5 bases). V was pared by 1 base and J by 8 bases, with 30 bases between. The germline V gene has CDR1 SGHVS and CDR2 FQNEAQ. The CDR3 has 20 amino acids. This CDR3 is CASSLGTPTLKRPGDYEQFF. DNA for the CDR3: TGTGCCAGCAGCTTAGGAACCCCCACACTAAAGCGGCCAGGAGACTATGAGCAGTTCTTC. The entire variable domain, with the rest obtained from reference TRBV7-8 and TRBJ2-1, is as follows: GAGVSQSPRYKVAKRGQDVALRCDPISGHVSLFWYQQALGQGPEFLTYFQNEAQLDKSGLPSDRFFAERPEGSVSTLKIQRTQQEDSAVYLCASSLGTPTLKRPGDYEQFFGPGTRLTVL.

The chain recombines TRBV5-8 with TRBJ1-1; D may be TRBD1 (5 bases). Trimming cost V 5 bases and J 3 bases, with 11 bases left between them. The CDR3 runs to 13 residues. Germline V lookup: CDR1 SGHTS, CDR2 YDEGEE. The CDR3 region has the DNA TGTGCCAGCAGGGGGCCGGGGGACACTGAAGCTTTCTTT. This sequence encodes CASRGPGDTEAFF.

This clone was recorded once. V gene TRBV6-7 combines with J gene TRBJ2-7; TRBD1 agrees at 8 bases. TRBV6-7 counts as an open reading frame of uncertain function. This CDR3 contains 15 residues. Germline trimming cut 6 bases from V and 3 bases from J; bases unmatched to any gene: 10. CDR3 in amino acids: CASSPMTGEYYEQYF. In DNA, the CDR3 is TGTGCCAGCAGCCCTATGACAGGGGAGTACTACGAGCAGTACTTC.

The DNA of the CDR3 is TGTGCCAGCAGCGCTAGACTAGCAACCTCCGGGGAGCTGTTTTTT. It codes for CASSARLATSGELFF. This chain joins TRBV9 and TRBJ2-2; TRBD2 matches at 7 bases. After removal of 3 bases from V and 6 bases from J, the junction contained 8 bases not matched to a gene. The CDR3 consists of 15 residues. CDR1 and CDR2 from the germline V gene are SGDLS and YYNGEE.

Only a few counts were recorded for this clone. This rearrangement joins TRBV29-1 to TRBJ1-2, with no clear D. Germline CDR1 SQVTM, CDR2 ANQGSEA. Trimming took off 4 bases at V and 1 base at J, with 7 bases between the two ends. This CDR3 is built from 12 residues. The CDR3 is CSVVEHNYGYTF. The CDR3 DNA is TGCAGCGTTGTAGAACATAACTATGGCTACACCTTC.

Written as DNA, the CDR3 is TGTGCCAGCAGTACCCCAACTAGGTTCTCCTACAATGAGCAGTTCTTC. Translation: CASSTPTRFSYNEQFF. This rearrangement joins TRBV28 to TRBJ2-1; a weak D match, TRBD2 (5 bases). CDR1 and CDR2 (germline): MDHEN, SYDVKM. V shed 5 bases and J shed 0 bases, with 14 bases lying between them. CDR3 length equals 16 residues.

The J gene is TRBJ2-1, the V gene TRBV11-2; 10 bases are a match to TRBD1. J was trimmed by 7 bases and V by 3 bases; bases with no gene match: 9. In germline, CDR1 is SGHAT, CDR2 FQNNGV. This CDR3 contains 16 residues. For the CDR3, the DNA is TGTGCCAGCAGCTTCCTCCCGGGACAGGGGCCAAATGAGCAGTTCTTC. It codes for CASSFLPGQGPNEQFF. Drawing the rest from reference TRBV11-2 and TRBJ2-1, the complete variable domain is EAGVAQSPRYKIIEKRQSVAFWCNPISGHATLYWYQQILGQGPKLLIQFQNNGVVDDSQLPKDRFSAERLKGVDSTLKIQPAKLEDSAVYLCASSFLPGQGPNEQFFGPGTRLTVL.

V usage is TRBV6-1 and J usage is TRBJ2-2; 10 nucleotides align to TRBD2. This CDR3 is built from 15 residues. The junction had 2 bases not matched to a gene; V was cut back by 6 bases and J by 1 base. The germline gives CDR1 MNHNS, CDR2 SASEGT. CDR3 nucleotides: TGTGCCAGCAGGGTAGCGGGGGGGAACACCGGGGAGCTGTTTTTT. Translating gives CASRVAGGNTGELFF.

CDR3 sequence (DNA): TGTGCCAGCAGCGGACAGCCAAATAGCAATCAGCCCCAGCATTTT. It translates to CASSGQPNSNQPQHF. This chain connects TRBV6-1 to TRBJ1-5; D is possibly TRBD1 (6 bases). Trimming took off 6 bases at V and 0 bases at J, with 12 bases between the two ends. This CDR3 is 15 amino acids long. Germline V gene lookup returns CDR1 MNHNS and CDR2 SASEGT.

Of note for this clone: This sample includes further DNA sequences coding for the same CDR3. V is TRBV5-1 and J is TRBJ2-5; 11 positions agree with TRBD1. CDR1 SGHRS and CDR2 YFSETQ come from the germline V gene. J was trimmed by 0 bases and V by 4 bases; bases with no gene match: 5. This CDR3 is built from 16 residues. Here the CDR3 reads CASSGGTGGYQETQYF. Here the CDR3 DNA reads TGCGCCAGCAGCGGAGGGACAGGGGGTTACCAAGAGACCCAGTACTTC.

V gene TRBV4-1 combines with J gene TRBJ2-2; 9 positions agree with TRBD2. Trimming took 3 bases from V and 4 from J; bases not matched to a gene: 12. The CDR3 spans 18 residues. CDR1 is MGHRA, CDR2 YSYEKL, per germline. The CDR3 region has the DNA TGCGCCAGCAGCCATACGACTAGCGGAAGAACGGGCACCGGGGAGCTGTTTTTT. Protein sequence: CASSHTTSGRTGTGELFF.

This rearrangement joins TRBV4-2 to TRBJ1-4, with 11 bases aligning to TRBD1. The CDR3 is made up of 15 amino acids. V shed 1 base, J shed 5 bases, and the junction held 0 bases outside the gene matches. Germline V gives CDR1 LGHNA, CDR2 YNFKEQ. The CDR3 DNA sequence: TGTGCCAGCAGCCAAGGGGACAGGGGGAATGAAAAACTGTTTTTT. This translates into CASSQGDRGNEKLFF.

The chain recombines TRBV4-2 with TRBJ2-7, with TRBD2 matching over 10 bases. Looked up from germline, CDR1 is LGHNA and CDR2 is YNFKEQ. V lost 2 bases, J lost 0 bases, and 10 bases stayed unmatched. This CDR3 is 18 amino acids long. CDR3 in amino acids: CASSQNSRLAGSSYEQYF. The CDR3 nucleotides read TGTGCCAGCAGCCAAAACTCAAGACTAGCGGGTAGCTCCTACGAGCAGTACTTC.

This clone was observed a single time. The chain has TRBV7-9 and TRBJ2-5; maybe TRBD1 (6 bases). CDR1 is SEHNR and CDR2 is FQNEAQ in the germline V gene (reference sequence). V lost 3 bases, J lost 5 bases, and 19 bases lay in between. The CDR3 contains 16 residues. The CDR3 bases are TGTGCCAGCAGCTTTCGGACAGACCCCTTAGGGGAGACCCAGTACTTC. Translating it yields CASSFRTDPLGETQYF.

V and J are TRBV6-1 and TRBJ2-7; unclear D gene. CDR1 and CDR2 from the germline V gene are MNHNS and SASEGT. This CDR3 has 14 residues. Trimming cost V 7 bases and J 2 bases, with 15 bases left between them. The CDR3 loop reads CASTRGRPTYEQYF. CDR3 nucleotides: TGTGCCAGCACCCGTGGCAGGCCTACCTACGAGCAGTACTTC.

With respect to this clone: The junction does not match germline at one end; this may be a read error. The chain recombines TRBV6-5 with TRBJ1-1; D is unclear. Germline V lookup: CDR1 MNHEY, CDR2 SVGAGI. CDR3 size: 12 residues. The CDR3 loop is CASSPYGVSFIF. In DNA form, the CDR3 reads TGTGCCAGCAGCCCTTACGGGGTTAGCTTTATCTTT.

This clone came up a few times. The CDR3 reads CASSQVRTYARDRVFSFF. In DNA form, the CDR3 reads TGCGCCAGCAGCCAAGTCCGCACATATGCCCGGGACAGGGTGTTTTCTTTCTTT. V usage is TRBV4-3 and J usage is TRBJ1-1; TRBD1 matches at 9 bases. The germline CDR1 and CDR2 sequences are LGHNA and YSLEER. The V and J ends lost 1 base and 12 bases, in that order; junction bases with no gene match: 21. The CDR3 contains 18 residues.